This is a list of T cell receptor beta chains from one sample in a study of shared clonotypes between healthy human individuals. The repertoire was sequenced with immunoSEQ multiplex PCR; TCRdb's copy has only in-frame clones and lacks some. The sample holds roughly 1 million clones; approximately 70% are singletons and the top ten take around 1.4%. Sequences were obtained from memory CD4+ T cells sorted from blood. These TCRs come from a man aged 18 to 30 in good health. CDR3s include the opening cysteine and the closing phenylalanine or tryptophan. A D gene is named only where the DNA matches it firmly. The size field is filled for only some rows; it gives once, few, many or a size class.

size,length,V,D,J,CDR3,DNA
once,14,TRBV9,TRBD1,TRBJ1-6,CASSVGQGSSPLHF,TGTGCCAGCAGCGTGGGACAGGGAAGTTCACCCCTCCACTTT
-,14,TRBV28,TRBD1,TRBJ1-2,CASSLDRDIGGYTF,TGTGCCAGCAGTTTGGACAGGGATATCGGGGGCTACACCTTC
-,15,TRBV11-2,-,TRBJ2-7,CASSLVVSGTYEQYF,TGTGCCAGCAGCTTAGTCGTTTCCGGAACCTACGAGCAGTACTTC
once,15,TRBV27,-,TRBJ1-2,CASSLQGQNRDGYTF,TGTGCCAGCAGTTTGCAGGGGCAGAATAGAGATGGCTACACCTTC
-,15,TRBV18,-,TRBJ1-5,CASSPWDNRDQPQHF,TGTGCCAGCTCACCTTGGGACAACAGGGATCAGCCCCAGCATTTT
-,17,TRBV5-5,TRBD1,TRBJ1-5,CASSPAPGTGMGQPQHF,TGTGCCAGCAGCCCCGCTCCCGGGACAGGGATGGGTCAGCCCCAGCATTTT
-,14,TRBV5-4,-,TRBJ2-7,CASSSEGSNYEQYF,TGTGCCAGCAGCTCGGAAGGGTCCAACTACGAGCAGTACTTC
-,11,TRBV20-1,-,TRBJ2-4,CSAPRGDIQYF,TGCAGTGCTCCCAGGGGGGACATTCAGTACTTC
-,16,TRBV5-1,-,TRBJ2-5,CASSLDTGAHGETQYF,TGCGCCAGCAGCTTGGATACGGGGGCGCATGGAGAGACCCAGTACTTC
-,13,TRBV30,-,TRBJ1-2,CAYLEGGEYGYTF,TGTGCCTACCTTGAGGGAGGGGAATATGGCTACACCTTC
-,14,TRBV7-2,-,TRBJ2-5,CASSEMPAQETQYF,TGTGCCAGCAGCGAAATGCCAGCTCAAGAGACCCAGTACTTC
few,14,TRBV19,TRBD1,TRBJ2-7,CASSRGRDSYEQYF,TGTGCCAGTAGTAGAGGCCGGGACAGCTACGAGCAGTACTTC
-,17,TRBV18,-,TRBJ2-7,CASSPSLGILSSYEQYF,TGTGCCAGCTCACCCAGCCTAGGGATTCTAAGCTCCTACGAGCAGTACTTC
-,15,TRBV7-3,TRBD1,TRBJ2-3,CASSLGQASTDTQYF,TGTGCCAGCAGCTTAGGACAGGCTAGCACAGATACGCAGTATTTT
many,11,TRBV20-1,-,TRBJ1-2,CSARETSGYTF,TGCAGTGCTAGAGAGACCTCGGGCTACACCTTC
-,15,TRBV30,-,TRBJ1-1,CAWTKGGLGNTEAFF,TGTGCCTGGACCAAGGGGGGGCTCGGGAACACTGAAGCTTTCTTT
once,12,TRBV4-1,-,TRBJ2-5,CASSQAWETQYF,TGCGCCAGCAGCCAGGCCTGGGAGACCCAGTACTTC
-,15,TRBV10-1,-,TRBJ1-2,CASSDPPQINYGYTF,TGCGCCAGCAGTGACCCCCCACAGATCAACTATGGCTACACCTTC
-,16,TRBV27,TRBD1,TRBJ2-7,CASSLSPGQGIHEQYF,TGTGCCAGCAGTTTATCACCGGGACAGGGCATCCACGAGCAGTACTTC
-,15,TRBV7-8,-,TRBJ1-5,CASSLSEGLNQPQHF,TGTGCCAGCAGCTTAAGTGAGGGCCTGAATCAGCCCCAGCATTTT
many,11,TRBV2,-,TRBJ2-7,CASGGPYEQYF,TGTGCCAGCGGGGGACCCTACGAGCAGTACTTC
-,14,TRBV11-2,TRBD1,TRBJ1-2,CASSLELTGEGYTF,TGTGCCAGCAGCTTAGAGTTGACAGGGGAAGGCTACACCTTC
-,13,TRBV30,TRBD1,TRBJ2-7,CAWGTGGTYEQYF,TGTGCCTGGGGGACAGGGGGGACATACGAGCAGTACTTC